This T cell receptor beta chain was observed in a study of read filtering for tumor transcriptome and immune sequencing (dated by TCRdb to 2020 to 2022). For the wider study: The cohort had 17 male and approximately 15 female patients with a mean age of roughly 66 years, ranging from 47 to 80. One main goal was a read-filtering strategy for immune repertoire data, in particular deciding whether clonotypes backed by only one read should be removed. Using the same bone marrow samples, the study ran both targeted immune repertoire sequencing and bulk whole-transcriptome sequencing and then compared the TCR repertoires from each method. TCR-region mapped reads per sample ranged from about 4 to 10.27 million with IR-seq versus only roughly 80 to 1273 with RNA-seq. Under revised international staging, roughly eight patients fell into R-ISS I, 15 or so into R-ISS II and 7 into R-ISS III. After DNase treatment, whole-transcriptome libraries were prepared with the TruSeq RNA Access Library Prep Kit. What the research found in general, with its limitations: Clonotypes were captured by IR-seq at much higher depth and more reliably than by RNA-seq, and smaller IR-seq throughput was sufficient for identification of most shared clonotypes. The sorted CD138-negative fraction was a mixed bone marrow immune population, not purified T cells. In IR-seq, approximately 80% of clonotypes but 3% to 4.5% of total reads were represented by single-read clonotypes, whereas in RNA-seq, around 73% of clonotypes and approximately 44% of reads were represented by single-read clonotypes. The correlation between IR-seq and RNA-seq shared clonotype proportions was increased by removal of single-read clonotypes.

Each patient had bone marrow sampled at the time of active disease. Bone marrow mononuclear cells were isolated by Ficoll-Hypaque density gradient centrifugation. Myeloma plasma cells were removed and CD138-negative cells were collected by negative selection after labeling with CD138 magnetic microbeads on a MACS separator. The purity of the isolated cells was checked by flow cytometry with CD138 antibodies on an Attune NxT. TRIzol reagent was used to extract total RNA, and a NanoDrop spectrophotometer was used to quantify the extracted RNA. For each patient, paired RNA-seq and IR-seq were run on the CD138-negative bone marrow sample from that patient. On this clonotype: The clone's antigen remains unknown. No base quality values were provided; no much bigger clone lies one nucleotide off.

Based on the germline V gene (reference sequence), the CDR1 and CDR2 sequences are SGHNT and YYREEE. The germline V end is reduced by 4 bases and the J end by 2 bases; junction bases left unmatched: 7. The CDR3 spans 15 residues, from the cysteine through the phenylalanine. Only the CDR3 part of the read is kept: 45 bases, read in frame from the first base. The Immunoverse kit was used to build TCR libraries from about 430 ng RNA, with molecular barcoded adaptors covering alpha/delta and beta/gamma chains. The same RNA used for transcriptome sequencing was used for TCR library preparation. An Illumina HiSeq 4000 with 2 x 150 cycles was used to sequence the TCR libraries. The paper's processing steps were these. With MiXCR, TCR reads were aligned to human V, D, J and C references and assembled into CDR3 clonotypes, with quality filtering and error correction included. The tcR package in R was used for analysis of clonotype counts and gene usage diversity. For inspection of raw mapping reads, RNA-seq reads were mapped by STAR aligner version 2.5.3a onto GRCh37 of the human genome. IR-seq fastq files were randomly downsampled with Seqtk 1.3 to test the effect of sequencing depth on detected clonotypes. TCRdb reprocessing: public reads trimmed at Q25 with fastp, clones called with MiXCR, in-frame beta chains kept. Identical CDR3 protein sequences are pooled into one entry, listed with their most common genes and DNA. For this entry, the V and J calls and clone size follow TCRdb and not the study's own pipeline. This sample holds 35,000 to 40,000 distinct CDR3 sequences; roughly 13% were observed only once. The ten largest account for about 30% of the sample.

This receptor was obtained from a donor aged 40 or over with multiple myeloma. The sequencing input was a population of CD138-negative cells sorted from bone marrow. The cell subset or site label corresponds to: bone marrow mononuclear cells depleted of CD138+ plasma/myeloma cells by negative magnetic selection. The receptor chain draws on TRBV5-4 and TRBJ2-7, with 9 bases aligning to TRBD1. The CDR3 amino acid sequence is: CASSKADRGAYEQYF. The DNA reads TGTGCCAGCAGCAAAGCGGACAGGGGAGCCTACGAGCAGTACTTC.